This T cell receptor beta chain was captured by sequencing in a study of Ad26.COV2.S vaccination and SARS-CoV-2 variants. The CDR3 contains 13 residues. CDR1 SGDLS and CDR2 YYNGEE come from the germline V gene. V was shortened by 2 bases and J by 7 bases, with 12 bases between the two germline ends. Sequenced by immunoSEQ multiplex PCR; TCRdb stores in-frame clones only, minus some. This sample has 330,000 or so clones, with 90% found just once. This clone showed up just a few times. The treatment: about 20 received Ad26.COV2.S at low or high dose, single or two shots; roughly five received placebo; per-sample allocation not given. Collection of the samples took place on day 63 after the first injection of vaccine or placebo.

This chain connects TRBV9 to TRBJ1-1; D not certain. Specimen: peripheral blood, collected in a trial of Ad26.COV2.S vaccine versus placebo. The source is a person aged 18-60 years who received the Ad26.COV2.S COVID-19 vaccine or a placebo. CDR3 DNA: TGTGCCAGCAGCGTGGGTTCGCTGGGTGAAGCTTTCTTT. It yields the protein CASSVGSLGEAFF.